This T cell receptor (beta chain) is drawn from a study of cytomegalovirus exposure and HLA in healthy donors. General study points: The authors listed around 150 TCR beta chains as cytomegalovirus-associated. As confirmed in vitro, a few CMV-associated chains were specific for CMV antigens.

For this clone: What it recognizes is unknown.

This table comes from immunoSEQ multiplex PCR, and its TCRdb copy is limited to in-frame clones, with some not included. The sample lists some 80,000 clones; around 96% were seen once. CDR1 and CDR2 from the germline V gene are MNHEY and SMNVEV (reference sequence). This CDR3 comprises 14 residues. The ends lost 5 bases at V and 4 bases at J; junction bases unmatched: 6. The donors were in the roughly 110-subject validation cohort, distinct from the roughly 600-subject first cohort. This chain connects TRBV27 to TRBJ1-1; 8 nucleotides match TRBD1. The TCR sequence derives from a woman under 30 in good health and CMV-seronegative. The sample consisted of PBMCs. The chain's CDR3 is CASSQQGVGTEAFF. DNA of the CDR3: TGTGCCAGCAGTCAACAGGGGGTAGGCACTGAAGCTTTCTTT.